This entry lists 8 T cell receptor beta chains sequenced from one sample in a study of T cell clusters in autoimmune cytopenias. TRB rearrangements were amplified by touch-down multiplex PCR with mixed TRB-A/B primers. TCRdb reprocessed the multiplex PCR reads, keeping one entry per CDR3 protein, no DNA. The sample has about 1,100 distinct CDR3 sequences. Each sample's input was 250 ng genomic DNA, approximately 37,500 genome equivalents. The sample comprised peripheral blood. These receptor sequences come from a human donor with an autoimmune cytopenia or autoimmune hepatitis (not recorded which).

J is TRBJ2-3 and V is TRBV11-2. The germline CDR1 and CDR2 sequences are SGHAT and FQNNGV. This CDR3 has 11 amino acids. CDR3 sequence reads: CASSLGDTQYF.

This clonotype shows up as medium-sized (0.01 to 0.1%) by frequency. The chain links TRBV7-9 to TRBJ2-1; TCRdb indicates TRBD1, and absent DNA this call remains unverified. Germline loops: CDR1 SEHNR, CDR2 FQNEAQ (reference sequence). This CDR3 has 16 amino acids. CDR3: CASSLPGQLLYNEQFF.

This clonotype is identified as medium-sized from frequency. J is TRBJ2-1 and V is TRBV20-1. Germline V CDR1 and CDR2: DFQATT, SNEGSKA (reference sequence). CDR3 length: 11 residues. The CDR3: CSAEGYNEQFF.

Considering frequency, this clonotype is medium-sized (0.01 to 0.1%). This chain's CDR3 is CASSLESGVDSGNTIYF. V is TRBV7-6 and J is TRBJ1-3; the D gene TCRdb calls, TRBD1, cannot be checked with no DNA. Looked up from germline, CDR1 is SGHVS and CDR2 is FNYEAQ. This CDR3 spans 17 amino acids.

This clonotype is identified as medium-sized from frequency. The genes are TRBV19 and TRBJ2-7; TCRdb's D call of TRBD2 is untestable without DNA. The germline V gene encodes CDR1 LNHDA and CDR2 SQIVND (reference sequence). The length of the CDR3 is 16 residues. The CDR3 sequence: CASTGTSGARLYEQYF.

This clonotype is deemed large (0.1 to 1%) by its frequency. This rearrangement joins TRBV5-6 to TRBJ1-2. Looked up from germline, CDR1 is SGHDT and CDR2 is YYEEEE. CDR3 length: 15 residues. CDR3 residues: CASSSTRTANYGYTF.

This clonotype is classed as medium-sized by frequency. The chain recombines TRBV20-1 with TRBJ2-7; with no DNA, the TCRdb D assignment of TRBD2 cannot be verified. Germline V gene sequence: CDR1 DFQATT, CDR2 SNEGSKA (reference sequence). This CDR3 is 14 amino acids long. This CDR3 is CSAMTSGGSYEQYF.

V gene TRBV7-9 combines with J gene TRBJ1-1; TCRdb's D call of TRBD1 is untestable without DNA. The CDR3 is 14 residues long. Germline V gene sequence: CDR1 SEHNR, CDR2 FQNEAQ (reference sequence). This chain's CDR3 is CASSSRDGNTEAFF.